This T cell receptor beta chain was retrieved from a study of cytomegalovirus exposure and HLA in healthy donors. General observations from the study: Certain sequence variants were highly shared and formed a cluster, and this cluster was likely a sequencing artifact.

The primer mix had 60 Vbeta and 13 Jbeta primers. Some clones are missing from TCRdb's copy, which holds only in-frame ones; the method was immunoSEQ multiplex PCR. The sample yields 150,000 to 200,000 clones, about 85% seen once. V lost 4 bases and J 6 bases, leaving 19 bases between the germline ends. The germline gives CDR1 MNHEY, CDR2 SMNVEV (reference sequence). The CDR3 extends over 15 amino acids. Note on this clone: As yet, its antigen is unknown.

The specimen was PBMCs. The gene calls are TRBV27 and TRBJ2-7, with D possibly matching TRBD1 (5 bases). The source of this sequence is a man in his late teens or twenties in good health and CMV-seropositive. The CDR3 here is CASSSNPTDLPEQYF. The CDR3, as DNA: TGTGCCAGCAGTTCCAACCCGACAGATTTGCCCGAGCAGTACTTC.